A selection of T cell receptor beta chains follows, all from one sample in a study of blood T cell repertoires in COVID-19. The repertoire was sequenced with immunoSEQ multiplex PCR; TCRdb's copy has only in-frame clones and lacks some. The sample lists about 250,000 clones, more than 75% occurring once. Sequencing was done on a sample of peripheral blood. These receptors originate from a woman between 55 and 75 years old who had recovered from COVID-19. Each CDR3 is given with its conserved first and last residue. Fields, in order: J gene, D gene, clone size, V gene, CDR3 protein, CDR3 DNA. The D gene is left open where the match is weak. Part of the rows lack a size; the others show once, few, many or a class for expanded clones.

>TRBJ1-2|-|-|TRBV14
CASGHPYGYTF
TGTGCCAGCGGACACCCCTATGGCTACACCTTC
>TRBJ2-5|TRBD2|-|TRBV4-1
CASSQDDRAGGIGETQYF
TGCGCCAGCAGCCAAGATGACCGAGCGGGGGGGATCGGGGAGACCCAGTACTTC
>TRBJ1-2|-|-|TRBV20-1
CSAWTDYGYTF
TGCAGTGCATGGACAGACTATGGCTACACCTTC
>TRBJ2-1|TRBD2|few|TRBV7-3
CASSLELAGYNEQFF
TGTGCCAGCAGCTTAGAACTAGCGGGGTACAATGAGCAGTTCTTC
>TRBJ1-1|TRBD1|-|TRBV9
CASSALGQGAAEAFF
TGTGCCAGCAGCGCATTGGGACAGGGGGCTGCTGAAGCTTTCTTT
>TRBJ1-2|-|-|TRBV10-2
CASSGGLGSGYTF
TGCGCCAGCAGTGGAGGGTTAGGGAGTGGCTACACCTTC
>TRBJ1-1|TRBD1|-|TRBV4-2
CASSPEAGGYSNTEAFF
TGTGCCAGCAGCCCCGAGGCAGGGGGCTATTCGAACACTGAAGCTTTCTTT
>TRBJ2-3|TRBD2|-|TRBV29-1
CSVDRGGPTDTQYF
TGCAGCGTTGACCGCGGGGGACCCACAGATACGCAGTATTTT
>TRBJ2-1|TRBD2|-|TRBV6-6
CATSGARVNEQFF
TGTGCCACTAGCGGGGCCCGAGTCAATGAGCAGTTCTTC
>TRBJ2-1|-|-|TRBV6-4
CASTFRGGEGEQFF
TGTGCCAGCACCTTTAGGGGGGGTGAAGGCGAGCAGTTCTTC
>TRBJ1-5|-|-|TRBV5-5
CASSLSGTSNQPQHF
TGTGCCAGCAGCTTGTCCGGGACAAGCAATCAGCCCCAGCATTTT
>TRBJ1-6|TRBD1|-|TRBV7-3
CASSLRDRGNSPLHF
TGTGCCAGCAGCCTTCGGGACAGGGGTAATTCACCCCTCCACTTT
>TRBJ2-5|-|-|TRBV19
CASSPPYQETQYF
TGTGCCAGTAGTCCCCCGTACCAAGAGACCCAGTACTTC
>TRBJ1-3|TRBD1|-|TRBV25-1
CASRYGTGSFGNTIYF
TGTGCCAGCAGATACGGGACAGGGTCTTTTGGAAACACCATATATTTT
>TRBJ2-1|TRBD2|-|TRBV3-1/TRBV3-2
CASSPLAGGSEQFF
TGTGCCAGCAGCCCTCTGGCGGGGGGTAGTGAGCAGTTCTTC
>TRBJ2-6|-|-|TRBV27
CASSEVSSGANVLTF
TGTGCCAGCAGCGAAGTGAGCTCTGGGGCCAACGTCCTGACTTTC
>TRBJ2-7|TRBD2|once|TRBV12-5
CASGLSSGGLVYEQYF
TGTGCTAGTGGTTTGTCTTCGGGGGGGCTTGTCTACGAGCAGTACTTC
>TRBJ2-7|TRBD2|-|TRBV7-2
CASSSGLAGYEQYF
TGTGCCAGCAGCTCCGGACTAGCGGGGTACGAGCAGTACTTC
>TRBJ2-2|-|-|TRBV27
CASSLERALPGELFF
TGTGCCAGCAGTTTGGAGAGGGCACTACCCGGGGAGCTGTTTTTT
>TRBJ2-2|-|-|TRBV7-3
CASSSGGSTNTGELFF
TGTGCCAGCAGCTCAGGAGGGTCAACGAACACCGGGGAGCTGTTTTTT
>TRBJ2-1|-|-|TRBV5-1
CASSLVRSSYNEQFF
TGCGCCAGCAGCTTGGTGAGGAGCTCCTACAATGAGCAGTTCTTC
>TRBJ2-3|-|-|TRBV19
CASSISGFSTDTQYF
TGTGCCAGTAGTATTTCAGGTTTTAGCACAGATACGCAGTATTTT
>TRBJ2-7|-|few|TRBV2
CASSVWRESNYEQYF
TGTGCCAGCAGTGTTTGGAGGGAAAGCAACTACGAGCAGTACTTC
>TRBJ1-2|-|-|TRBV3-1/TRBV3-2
CASSQEAGGGGYTF
TGTGCCAGCAGCCAAGAGGCGGGGGGAGGAGGCTACACCTTC
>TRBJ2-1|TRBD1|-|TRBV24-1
CATSDAGTGDYNEQFF
TGTGCCACCAGTGACGCCGGGACAGGGGATTACAATGAGCAGTTCTTC
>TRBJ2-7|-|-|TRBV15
CATSRDQGPIYEQYF
TGTGCCACCAGCAGAGATCAGGGTCCGATCTACGAGCAGTACTTC
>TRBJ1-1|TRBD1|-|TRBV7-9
CASSAGTGDRGTEAFF
TGTGCCAGCAGCGCTGGGACAGGGGATAGGGGCACTGAAGCTTTCTTT
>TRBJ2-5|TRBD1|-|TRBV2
CASSPRTGEETQYF
TGTGCCAGCAGTCCCAGGACAGGGGAAGAGACCCAGTACTTC
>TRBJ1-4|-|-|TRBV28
CASEGTPRTNEKLFF
TGTGCCAGCGAGGGAACACCAAGGACTAATGAAAAACTGTTTTTT
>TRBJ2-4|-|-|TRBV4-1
CASSQDGGGMTKNIQYF
TGCGCCAGCAGCCAAGATGGTGGGGGGATGACCAAAAACATTCAGTACTTC
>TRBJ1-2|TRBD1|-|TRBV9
CASSVTGQGVYGYTF
TGTGCCAGCAGCGTAACAGGACAGGGGGTTTATGGCTACACCTTC
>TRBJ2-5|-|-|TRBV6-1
CASSENRGFGETQYF
TGTGCCAGCAGTGAAAACCGGGGATTTGGAGAGACCCAGTACTTC
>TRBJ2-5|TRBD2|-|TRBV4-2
CASSQAPGLAGVETQYF
TGTGCCAGCAGCCAAGCACCGGGACTAGCGGGGGTAGAGACCCAGTACTTC
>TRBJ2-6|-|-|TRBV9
CASSVALLDETGSGANVLTF
TGTGCCAGCAGCGTAGCATTACTAGACGAGACCGGCTCTGGGGCCAACGTCCTGACTTTC
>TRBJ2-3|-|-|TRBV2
CASFSGREDTQYF
TGTGCCAGCTTCTCGGGCAGGGAAGATACGCAGTATTTT
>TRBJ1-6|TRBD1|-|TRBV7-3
CASSLQGANSPLHF
TGTGCCAGCAGCTTACAGGGGGCAAATTCACCCCTCCACTTT